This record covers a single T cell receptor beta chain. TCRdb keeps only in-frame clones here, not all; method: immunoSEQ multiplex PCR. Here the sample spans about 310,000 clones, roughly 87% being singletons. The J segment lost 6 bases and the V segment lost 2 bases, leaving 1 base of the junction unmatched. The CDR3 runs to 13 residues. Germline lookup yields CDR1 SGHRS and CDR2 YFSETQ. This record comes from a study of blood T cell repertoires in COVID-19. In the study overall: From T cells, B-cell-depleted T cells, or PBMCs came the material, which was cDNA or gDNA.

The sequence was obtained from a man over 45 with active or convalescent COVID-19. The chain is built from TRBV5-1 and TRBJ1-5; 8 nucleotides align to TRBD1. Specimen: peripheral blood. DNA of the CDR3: TGCGCCAGCAGCTTTACAGGGGGTCAGCCCCAGCATTTT. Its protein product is CASSFTGGQPQHF.